This T cell receptor (beta chain) was sequenced in a study of T cell responses to AZD1222 COVID-19 vaccine. Across the whole study: Second doses that came at about 4 or about 12 weeks were put together. Broader study findings: Reports indicate that nearly half of spike-specific TCRs are directed at unmutated variant regions. Possibly, clonal diversity was underestimated; donors were largely white British and included more females. Spike-specific TCR depth and breadth grew after two AZD1222 doses.

There are a few counts of this clone. Its antigen is not identified. CDR3 length equals 16 residues. With 4 bases removed from V and 4 bases from J, the gap between germline ends came to 21 bases. The V gene's germline CDR1 is SGHNT and CDR2 YYREEE (reference sequence). Profiling relied on immunoSEQ multiplex PCR, and the TCRdb table lists in-frame clones only, not all of them. The sample yields over 120,000 clones, 70% to 90% seen once. V gene TRBV5-4 combines with J gene TRBJ2-7, with TRBD1 as a possible D gene (6 bases). The receptor's source is an adult in good health. The input for sequencing was peripheral blood, taken on day 0 of AZD1222 vaccination. The CDR3 sequence is CASSMSPGQSLYEQYF. The DNA for the CDR3 is TGTGCCAGCAGCATGTCACCGGGACAAAGCTTATACGAGCAGTACTTC.